This is a list of T cell receptor beta chains from one sample in a study of CD4+ T cells in melanoma. TCRdb's copy holds only in-frame clones and misses some; the assay was immunoSEQ multiplex PCR. The sample yields some 13,000 clones, about 74% seen once. The material sequenced was cells from a culture (not recorded whether cultured in vitro). The origin of the receptors is a human donor with melanoma. The CDR3 runs from the conserved cysteine through the conserved F or W. A D gene is named only where the DNA matches it firmly. Rows give clone size only sometimes, using once, few, many, or a class for an expanded clone.

>TRBJ2-1|TRBV7-3|NA|18|TRBD2
CASSFRPRASGGINEQFF
TGTGCCAGCAGCTTTAGGCCGCGGGCTAGCGGGGGTATCAATGAGCAGTTCTTC
>TRBJ1-5|TRBV7-2|NA|14|NA
CASSRGGAGQPQHF
TGTGCCAGCAGCCGAGGCGGGGCTGGTCAGCCCCAGCATTTT
>TRBJ1-2|TRBV6-5|NA|15|NA
CASSTGQIGIVGYTF
TGTGCCAGCAGTACCGGACAGATTGGTATTGTGGGCTACACCTTC
>TRBJ2-1|TRBV7-2|NA|13|NA
CASSLSAVGGEFF
TGTGCCAGCAGCTTAAGTGCGGTAGGTGGGGAGTTCTTC
>TRBJ2-5|TRBV2|NA|15|TRBD1
CASSVPGQGKETQYF
TGTGCCAGCAGTGTCCCGGGACAGGGGAAAGAGACCCAGTACTTC
>TRBJ1-2|TRBV6-1|NA|14|TRBD1
CASSEGTGLYGYTF
TGTGCCAGCAGTGAAGGGACAGGTCTGTATGGCTACACCTTC
>TRBJ1-2|TRBV5-1|NA|16|NA
CASSLVSGRVNYGYTF
TGCGCCAGCAGCTTGGTATCAGGGCGAGTAAACTATGGCTACACCTTC
>TRBJ1-5|TRBV7-9|NA|16|NA
CASSLGGGLNNQPQHF
TGTGCCAGCAGCTTAGGGGGGGGCTTGAACAATCAGCCCCAGCATTTT
>TRBJ1-2|TRBV5-1|few|15|NA
CASSRESGGDYGYTF
TGCGCCAGCAGCAGGGAGTCGGGGGGGGACTATGGCTACACCTTC
>TRBJ1-2|TRBV9|NA|15|NA
CASSVEFRNNYGYTF
TGTGCCAGCAGCGTAGAGTTCAGGAATAACTATGGCTACACCTTC
>TRBJ2-3|TRBV5-6|once|13|NA
CASSLVSTDTQYF
TGTGCCAGCAGCTTAGTCTCCACAGATACGCAGTATTTT
>TRBJ1-1|TRBV5-4|NA|13|TRBD1
CASSFRGLESAFF
TGTGCCAGCAGCTTCAGGGGGCTAGAATCAGCTTTCTTT
>TRBJ2-7|TRBV6-1|NA|15|NA
CASRISPGTTYEQYF
TGTGCCAGCAGGATCTCCCCGGGGACGACCTACGAGCAGTACTTC
>TRBJ1-3|TRBV7-9|NA|15|NA
CASSLALTSGNTIYF
TGTGCCAGCAGCTTAGCGCTCACTTCTGGAAACACCATATATTTT
>TRBJ2-2|TRBV7-3|NA|13|NA
CASSLVGAGELFF
TGTGCCAGCAGCTTAGTGGGTGCCGGGGAGCTGTTTTTT
>TRBJ1-2|TRBV6-6|once|14|NA
CASSYAEEGYGYTF
TGTGCCAGCAGTTACGCGGAGGAGGGCTATGGCTACACCTTC
>TRBJ1-2|TRBV29-1|once|14|TRBD1
CSAERDREFRGYTF
TGCAGCGCCGAGAGGGACAGGGAGTTCCGTGGCTACACCTTC
>TRBJ1-2|TRBV7-4|NA|16|NA
CASSLSTGRPLYGYTF
TGTGCCAGCAGCTTATCTACAGGCCGTCCGCTCTATGGCTACACCTTC
>TRBJ1-6|TRBV7-9|NA|14|NA
CASSFGDQRSPLHF
TGTGCCAGCAGCTTTGGGGACCAAAGGTCACCCCTCCACTTT
>TRBJ1-6|TRBV30|NA|13|NA
CAWSNRVNSPLHF
TGTGCCTGGAGTAACAGGGTTAATTCACCCCTCCACTTT
>TRBJ2-7|TRBV5-1|NA|16|NA
CASRNSIDSGLYEQYF
TGCGCCAGCAGAAACTCAATCGACAGCGGTCTCTACGAGCAGTACTTC
>TRBJ2-7|TRBV6-6|NA|15|NA
CASSKQQVVSYEQYF
TGTGCCAGCAGTAAACAGCAGGTCGTTAGCTACGAGCAGTACTTC
>TRBJ1-2|TRBV27|NA|13|NA
CASSLNWAGGYTF
TGTGCCAGCAGTCTAAATTGGGCGGGAGGCTACACCTTC
>TRBJ1-1|TRBV10-3|NA|13|NA
CAISEAGHTEAFF
TGTGCCATCAGTGAGGCAGGGCACACTGAAGCTTTCTTT
>TRBJ1-6|TRBV19|few|17|TRBD1
CASSIDLADRGNSPLHF
TGTGCCAGTAGTATAGATTTGGCGGACAGGGGAAATTCACCCCTCCACTTT
>TRBJ2-1|TRBV6-1|few|13|NA
CASSVWANNEQFF
TGTGCCAGCAGTGTCTGGGCTAACAATGAGCAGTTCTTC
>TRBJ2-2|TRBV7-6|NA|14|NA
CASSLLPDAGELFF
TGTGCCAGCAGCTTACTTCCAGACGCCGGGGAGCTGTTTTTT
>TRBJ1-5|TRBV5-8|NA|14|NA
CASSLRDTGSPQHF
TGTGCCAGCAGCTTGAGAGACACAGGTTCGCCCCAGCATTTT
>TRBJ2-7|TRBV30|NA|15|NA
CAWRFQGTPSYEQYF
TGTGCCTGGAGGTTTCAGGGGACGCCTTCCTACGAGCAGTACTTC
>TRBJ1-1|TRBV9|NA|13|NA
CASSVTFPGEAFF
TGTGCCAGCAGCGTAACATTCCCAGGGGAAGCTTTCTTT
>TRBJ2-6|TRBV5-1|NA|16|NA
CASSWGSGYGANVLTF
TGCGCCAGCAGCTGGGGCTCGGGGTATGGGGCCAACGTCCTGACTTTC
>TRBJ2-4|TRBV19|NA|15|TRBD2
CASHRGTLAGGPLYF
TGTGCCAGTCACAGGGGGACACTAGCGGGGGGGCCTCTTTACTTC
>TRBJ2-7|TRBV6-5|NA|11|NA
CASSNTHEQYF
TGTGCCAGCAGTAACACACACGAGCAGTACTTC
>TRBJ1-6|TRBV4-1|NA|15|NA
CASSQVITRNSPLHF
TGCGCCAGCAGCCAAGTAATCACAAGGAATTCACCCCTCCACTTT
>TRBJ2-5|TRBV15|NA|17|NA
CATSRAHRVAIKETQYF
TGTGCCACCAGCAGAGCCCATAGGGTCGCGATAAAAGAGACCCAGTACTTC
>TRBJ2-3|TRBV27|NA|17|TRBD2
CASSLWGAGVTPDTQYF
TGTGCCAGCAGTTTATGGGGAGCGGGAGTTACCCCAGATACGCAGTATTTT
>TRBJ2-2|TRBV9|NA|13|NA
CASSVGWEGELFF
TGTGCCAGCAGCGTAGGATGGGAAGGGGAGCTGTTTTTT
>TRBJ1-6|TRBV7-9|NA|16|NA
CASTRGGGDYNSPLHF
TGTGCCAGCACCCGAGGGGGTGGCGACTATAATTCACCCCTCCACTTT
>TRBJ2-3|TRBV2|NA|14|NA
CASGSGRGTDTQYF
TGTGCCAGCGGGTCGGGGCGGGGCACAGATACGCAGTATTTT
>TRBJ1-4|TRBV6-1|NA|14|NA
CASRISLANEKLFF
TGTGCCAGCAGGATTTCCCTTGCTAATGAAAAACTGTTTTTT
>TRBJ2-7|TRBV6-1|NA|12|NA
CASRKDSYEQYF
TGTGCCAGCAGAAAGGACTCCTACGAGCAGTACTTC
>TRBJ1-5|TRBV6-6|large|15|NA
CASSPREGGNQPQHF
TGTGCCAGCAGCCCTCGGGAGGGCGGTAATCAGCCCCAGCATTTT